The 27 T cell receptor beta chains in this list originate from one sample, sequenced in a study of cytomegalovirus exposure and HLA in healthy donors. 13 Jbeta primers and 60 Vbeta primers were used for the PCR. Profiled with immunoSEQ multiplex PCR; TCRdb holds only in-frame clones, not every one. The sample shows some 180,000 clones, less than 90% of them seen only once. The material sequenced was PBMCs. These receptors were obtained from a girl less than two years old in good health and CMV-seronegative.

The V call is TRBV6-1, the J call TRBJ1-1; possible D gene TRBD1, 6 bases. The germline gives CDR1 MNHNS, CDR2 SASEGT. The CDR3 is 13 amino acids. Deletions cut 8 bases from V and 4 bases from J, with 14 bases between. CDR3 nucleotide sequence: TGTGCCAGCTGGTTCGGGGGGCTCACTGAAGCTTTCTTT. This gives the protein CASWFGGLTEAFF.

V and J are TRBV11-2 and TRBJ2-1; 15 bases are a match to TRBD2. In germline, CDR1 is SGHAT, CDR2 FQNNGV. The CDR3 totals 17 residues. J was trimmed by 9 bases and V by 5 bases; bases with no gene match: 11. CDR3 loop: CASSLARTSGRAGEQFF. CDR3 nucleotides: TGTGCCAGCAGCCTAGCGAGGACTAGCGGGAGGGCCGGTGAGCAGTTCTTC.

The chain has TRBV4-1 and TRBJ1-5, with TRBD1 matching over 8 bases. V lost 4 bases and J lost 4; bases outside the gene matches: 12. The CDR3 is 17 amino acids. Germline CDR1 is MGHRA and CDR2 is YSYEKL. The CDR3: CASSPWLRTGSNQPQHF. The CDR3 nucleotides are TGCGCCAGCAGCCCCTGGCTCCGGACAGGGTCGAATCAGCCCCAGCATTTT.

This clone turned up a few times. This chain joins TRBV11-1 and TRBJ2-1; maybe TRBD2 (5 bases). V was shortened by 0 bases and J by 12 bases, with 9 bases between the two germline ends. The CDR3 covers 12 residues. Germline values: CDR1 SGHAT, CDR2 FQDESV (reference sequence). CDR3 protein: CASSLAGSSQFF. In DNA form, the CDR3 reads TGTGCCAGCAGCTTAGCGGGGAGTTCGCAGTTCTTC.

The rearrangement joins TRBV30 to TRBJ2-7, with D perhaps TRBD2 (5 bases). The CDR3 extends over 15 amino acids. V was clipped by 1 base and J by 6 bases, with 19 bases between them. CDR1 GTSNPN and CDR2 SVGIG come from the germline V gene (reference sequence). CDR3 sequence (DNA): TGTGCCTGGAGTGCTTGGACTTCCCGGACGGGCGAGCAGTACTTC. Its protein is CAWSAWTSRTGEQYF.

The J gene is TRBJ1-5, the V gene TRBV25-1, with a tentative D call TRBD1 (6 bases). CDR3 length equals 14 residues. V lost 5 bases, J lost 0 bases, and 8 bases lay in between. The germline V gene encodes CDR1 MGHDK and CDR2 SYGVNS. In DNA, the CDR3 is TGTGCCAGCAGTAACAGGGCTAGCAATCAGCCCCAGCATTTT. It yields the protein CASSNRASNQPQHF.

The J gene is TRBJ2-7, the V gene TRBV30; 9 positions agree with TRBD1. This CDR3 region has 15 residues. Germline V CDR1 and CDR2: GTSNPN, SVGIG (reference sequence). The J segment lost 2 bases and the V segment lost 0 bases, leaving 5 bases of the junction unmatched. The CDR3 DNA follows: TGTGCCTGGAGTGTACGGGGACAGGGACCCTACGAGCAGTACTTC. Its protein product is CAWSVRGQGPYEQYF.

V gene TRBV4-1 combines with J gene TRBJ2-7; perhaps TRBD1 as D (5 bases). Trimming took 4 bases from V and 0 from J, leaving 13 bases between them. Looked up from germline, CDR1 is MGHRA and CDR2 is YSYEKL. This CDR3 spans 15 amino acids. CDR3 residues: CASSPAGSPSYEQYF. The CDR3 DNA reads TGCGCCAGCAGCCCCGCAGGGTCCCCCTCCTACGAGCAGTACTTC.

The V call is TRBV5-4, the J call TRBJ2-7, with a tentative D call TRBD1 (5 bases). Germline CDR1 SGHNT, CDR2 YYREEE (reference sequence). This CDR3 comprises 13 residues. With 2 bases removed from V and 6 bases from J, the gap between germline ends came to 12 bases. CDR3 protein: CASSFATGAEQYF. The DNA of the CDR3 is TGTGCCAGCAGCTTTGCCACAGGCGCCGAGCAGTACTTC.

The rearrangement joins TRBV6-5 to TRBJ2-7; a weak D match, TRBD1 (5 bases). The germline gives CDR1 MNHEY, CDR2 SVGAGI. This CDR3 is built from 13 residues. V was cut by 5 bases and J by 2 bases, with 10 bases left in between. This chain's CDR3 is CASSPDSAYEQYF. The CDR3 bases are TGTGCCAGCAGTCCCGACAGTGCCTACGAGCAGTACTTC.

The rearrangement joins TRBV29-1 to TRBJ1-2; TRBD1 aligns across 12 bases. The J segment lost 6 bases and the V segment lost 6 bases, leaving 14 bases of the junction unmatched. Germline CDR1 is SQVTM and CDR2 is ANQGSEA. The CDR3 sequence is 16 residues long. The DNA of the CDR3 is TGCAGCGTCACCAGGGACAGGGGGCCGGACGAAGATGGCTACACCTTC. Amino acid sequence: CSVTRDRGPDEDGYTF.

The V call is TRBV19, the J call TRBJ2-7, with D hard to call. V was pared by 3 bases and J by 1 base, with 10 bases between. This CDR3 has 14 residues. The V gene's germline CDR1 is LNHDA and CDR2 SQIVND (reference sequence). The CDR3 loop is CASSILSRSYEQYF. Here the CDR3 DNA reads TGTGCCAGTAGTATCTTATCGCGGTCCTACGAGCAGTACTTC.

CDR3 DNA sequence: TGTGCCAGCAGCTTACTCTCCCCAGGGGCCAACTACGAGCAGTACTTC. This sequence encodes CASSLLSPGANYEQYF. The V and J genes are TRBV7-2 and TRBJ2-7, with a weak D call TRBD1 (6 bases). Looked up from germline, CDR1 is SGHTA and CDR2 is FQGNSA. Trimming stripped 2 bases from V and 3 bases from J, with 17 bases between. The CDR3 is made up of 16 amino acids.

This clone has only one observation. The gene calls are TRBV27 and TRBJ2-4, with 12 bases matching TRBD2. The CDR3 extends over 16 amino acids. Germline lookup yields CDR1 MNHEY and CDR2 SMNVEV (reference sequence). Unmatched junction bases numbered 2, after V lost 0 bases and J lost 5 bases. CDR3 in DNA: TGTGCCAGCAGTTTATCGGCTAGCGGGAGGGAAAACATTCAGTACTTC. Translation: CASSLSASGRENIQYF.

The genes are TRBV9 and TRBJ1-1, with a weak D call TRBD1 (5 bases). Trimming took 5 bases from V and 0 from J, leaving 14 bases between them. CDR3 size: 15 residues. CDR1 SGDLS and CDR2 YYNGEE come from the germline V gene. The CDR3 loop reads CASSGSPGVNTEAFF. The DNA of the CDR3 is TGTGCCAGCAGTGGGTCCCCGGGGGTGAACACTGAAGCTTTCTTT.

This CDR3 reads CATDRGDYEQYF. The CDR3 DNA reads as TGTGCCACCGACAGGGGGGACTACGAGCAGTACTTC. V is TRBV7-2 and J is TRBJ2-7; TRBD1 matches 9 bases. Looked up from germline, CDR1 is SGHTA and CDR2 is FQGNSA. Trimming took 10 bases from V and 3 from J; bases not matched to a gene: 4. The length of the CDR3 is 12 residues.

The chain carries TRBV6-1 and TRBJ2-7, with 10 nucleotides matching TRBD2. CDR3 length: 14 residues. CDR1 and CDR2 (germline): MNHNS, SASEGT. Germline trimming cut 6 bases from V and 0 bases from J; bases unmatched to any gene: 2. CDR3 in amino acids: CASRASGSSYEQYF. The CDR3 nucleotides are TGTGCCAGCAGGGCTAGCGGGAGCTCCTACGAGCAGTACTTC.

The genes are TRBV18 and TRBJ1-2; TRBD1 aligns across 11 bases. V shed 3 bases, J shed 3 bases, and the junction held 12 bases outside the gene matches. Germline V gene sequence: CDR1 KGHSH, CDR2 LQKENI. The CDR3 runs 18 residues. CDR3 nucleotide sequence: TGTGCCAGCTCACCGATGGGGACAGGGGGAGTGGTGGACTATGGCTACACCTTC. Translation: CASSPMGTGGVVDYGYTF.

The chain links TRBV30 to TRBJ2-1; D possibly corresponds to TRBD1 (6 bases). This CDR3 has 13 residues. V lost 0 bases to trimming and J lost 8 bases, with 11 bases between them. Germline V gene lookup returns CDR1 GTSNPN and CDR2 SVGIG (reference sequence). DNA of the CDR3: TGTGCCTGGAGTGTACAGGGTGCCGATGAGCAGTTCTTC. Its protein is CAWSVQGADEQFF.

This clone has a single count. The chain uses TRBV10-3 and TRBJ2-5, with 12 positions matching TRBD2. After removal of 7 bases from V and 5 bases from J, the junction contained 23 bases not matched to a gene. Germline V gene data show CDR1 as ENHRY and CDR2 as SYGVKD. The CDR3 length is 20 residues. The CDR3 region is CAIKLDPRGLAGGLLETQYF. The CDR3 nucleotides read TGTGCCATCAAGCTCGACCCGCGGGGTCTAGCGGGGGGGCTGCTTGAGACCCAGTACTTC.

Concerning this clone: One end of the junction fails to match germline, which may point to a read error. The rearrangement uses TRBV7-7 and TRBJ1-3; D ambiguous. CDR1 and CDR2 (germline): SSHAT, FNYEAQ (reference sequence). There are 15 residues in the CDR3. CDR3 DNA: TGTGCTAGCAGCTTAACCTACGGCTCTGGAAACACCATATATTTT. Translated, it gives CASSLTYGSGNTIYF.

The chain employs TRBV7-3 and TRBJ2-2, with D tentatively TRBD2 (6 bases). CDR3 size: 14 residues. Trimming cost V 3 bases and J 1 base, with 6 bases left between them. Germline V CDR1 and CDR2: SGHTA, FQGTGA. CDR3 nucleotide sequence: TGTGCCAGCAGCTTTAGCGGGAACACCGGGGAGCTGTTTTTT. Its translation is CASSFSGNTGELFF.

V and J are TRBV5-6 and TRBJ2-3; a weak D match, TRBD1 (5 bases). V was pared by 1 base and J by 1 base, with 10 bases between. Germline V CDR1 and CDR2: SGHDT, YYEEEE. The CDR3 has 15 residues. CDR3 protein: CASSLYGRGTDTQYF. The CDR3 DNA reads TGTGCCAGCAGCTTGTATGGCAGGGGCACAGATACGCAGTATTTT.

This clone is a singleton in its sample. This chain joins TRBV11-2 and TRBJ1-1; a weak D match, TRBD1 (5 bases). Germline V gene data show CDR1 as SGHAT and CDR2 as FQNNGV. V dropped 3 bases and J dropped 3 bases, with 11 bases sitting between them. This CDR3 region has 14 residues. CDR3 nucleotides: TGTGCCAGCAGCTTCCAGGGCGGGGACACTGAAGCTTTCTTT. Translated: CASSFQGGDTEAFF.

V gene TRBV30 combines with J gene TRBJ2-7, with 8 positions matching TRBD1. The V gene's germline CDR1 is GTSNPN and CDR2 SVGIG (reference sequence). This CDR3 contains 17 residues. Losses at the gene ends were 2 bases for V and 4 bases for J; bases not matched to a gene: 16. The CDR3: CAWSQWTGTNRGYEQYF. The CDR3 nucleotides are TGTGCCTGGAGTCAATGGACAGGGACAAACAGGGGATACGAGCAGTACTTC.

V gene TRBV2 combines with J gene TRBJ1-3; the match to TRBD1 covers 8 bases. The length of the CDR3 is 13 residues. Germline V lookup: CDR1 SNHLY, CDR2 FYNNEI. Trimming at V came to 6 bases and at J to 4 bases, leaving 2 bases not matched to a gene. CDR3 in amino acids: CASRGDRGNTIYF. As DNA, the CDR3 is TGTGCCAGCAGGGGGGACAGGGGAAACACCATATATTTT.

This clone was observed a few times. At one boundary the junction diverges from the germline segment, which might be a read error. In DNA, the CDR3 is TGTGCTAGCAGCTTAGGTATAAACACCGGGGAGCTGTTTTTT. Its protein product is CASSLGINTGELFF. The V and J genes are TRBV7-7 and TRBJ2-2; D is uncertain. Germline V lookup: CDR1 SSHAT, CDR2 FNYEAQ (reference sequence). The CDR3 runs 14 residues.